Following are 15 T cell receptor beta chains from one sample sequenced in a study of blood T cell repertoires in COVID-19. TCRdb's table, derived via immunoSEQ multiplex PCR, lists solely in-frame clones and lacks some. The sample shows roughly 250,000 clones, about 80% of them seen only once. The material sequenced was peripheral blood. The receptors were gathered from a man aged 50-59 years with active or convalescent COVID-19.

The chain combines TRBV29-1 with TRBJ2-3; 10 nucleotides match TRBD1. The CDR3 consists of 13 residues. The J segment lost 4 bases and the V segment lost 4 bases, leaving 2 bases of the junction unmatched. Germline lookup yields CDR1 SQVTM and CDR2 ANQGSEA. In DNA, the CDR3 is TGCAGCGTTGTGGGACAGGGGTCAGATACGCAGTATTTT. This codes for CSVVGQGSDTQYF.

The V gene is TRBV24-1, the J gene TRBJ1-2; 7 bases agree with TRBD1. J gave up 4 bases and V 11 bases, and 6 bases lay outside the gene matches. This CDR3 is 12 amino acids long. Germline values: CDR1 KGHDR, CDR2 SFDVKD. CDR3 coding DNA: TGTGCCATCCCGGGACAGTGCTATGGCTACACCTTC. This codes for CAIPGQCYGYTF.

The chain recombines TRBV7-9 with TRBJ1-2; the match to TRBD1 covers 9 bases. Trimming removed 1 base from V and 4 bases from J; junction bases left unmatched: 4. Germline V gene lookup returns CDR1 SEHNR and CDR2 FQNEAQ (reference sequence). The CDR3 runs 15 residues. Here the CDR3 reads CASSLGTGESYGYTF. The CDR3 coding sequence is TGTGCCAGCAGCTTAGGGACAGGGGAATCCTATGGCTACACCTTC.

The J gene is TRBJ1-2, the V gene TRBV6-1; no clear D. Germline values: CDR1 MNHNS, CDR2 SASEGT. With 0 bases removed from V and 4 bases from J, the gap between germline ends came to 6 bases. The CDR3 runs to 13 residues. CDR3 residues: CASSEAEVYGYTF. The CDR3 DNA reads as TGTGCCAGCAGTGAAGCCGAGGTCTATGGCTACACCTTC.

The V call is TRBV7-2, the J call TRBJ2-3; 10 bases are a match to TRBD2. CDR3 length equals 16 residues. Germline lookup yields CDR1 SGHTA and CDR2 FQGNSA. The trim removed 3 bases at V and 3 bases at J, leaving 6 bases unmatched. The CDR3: CASSFPGTSVTDTQYF. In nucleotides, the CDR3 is TGTGCCAGCAGCTTCCCCGGGACTAGCGTAACAGATACGCAGTATTTT.

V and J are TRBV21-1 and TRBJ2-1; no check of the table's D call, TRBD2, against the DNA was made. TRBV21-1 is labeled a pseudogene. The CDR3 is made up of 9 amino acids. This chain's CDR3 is CASSNSPVF. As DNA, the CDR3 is TGTGCCAGCAGCAACTCTCCCGTCTTC.

The CDR3 nucleotides are TGTGCCAGCAGCAACGACAGGGGTTCTTCACCCCTCCACTTT. Amino acids: CASSNDRGSSPLHF. This chain connects TRBV21-1 to TRBJ1-6; the D call in the table, TRBD1, was not verified against the DNA. TRBV21-1 is marked as a pseudogene. This CDR3 region has 14 residues.

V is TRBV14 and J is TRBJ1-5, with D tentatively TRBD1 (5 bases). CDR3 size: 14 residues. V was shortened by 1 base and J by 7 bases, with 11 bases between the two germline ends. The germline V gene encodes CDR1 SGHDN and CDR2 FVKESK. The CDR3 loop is CASSQAGLGQPQHF. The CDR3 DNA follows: TGTGCCAGCAGCCAAGCAGGGTTGGGGCAGCCCCAGCATTTT.

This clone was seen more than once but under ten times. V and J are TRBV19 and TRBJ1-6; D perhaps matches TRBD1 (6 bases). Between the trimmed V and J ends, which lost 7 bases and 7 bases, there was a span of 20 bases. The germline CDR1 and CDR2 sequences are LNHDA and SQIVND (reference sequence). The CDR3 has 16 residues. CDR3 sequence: CASKLSRGSFNSPLHF. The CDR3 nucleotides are TGTGCCAGTAAGCTTTCCAGGGGAAGCTTCAATTCACCCCTCCACTTT.

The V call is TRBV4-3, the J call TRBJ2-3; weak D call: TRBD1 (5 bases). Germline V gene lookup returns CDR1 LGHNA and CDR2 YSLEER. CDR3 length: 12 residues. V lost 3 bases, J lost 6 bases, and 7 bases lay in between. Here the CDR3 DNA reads TGCGCCAGCAGCCACTCAGGGGATACGCAGTATTTT. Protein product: CASSHSGDTQYF.

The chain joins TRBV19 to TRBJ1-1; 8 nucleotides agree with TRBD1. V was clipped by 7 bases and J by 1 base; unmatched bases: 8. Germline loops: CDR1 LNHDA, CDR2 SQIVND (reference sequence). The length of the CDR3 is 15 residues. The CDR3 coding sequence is TGTGCCAGTACCCAGAGAGACAGGGGGAACACTGAAGCTTTCTTT. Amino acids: CASTQRDRGNTEAFF.

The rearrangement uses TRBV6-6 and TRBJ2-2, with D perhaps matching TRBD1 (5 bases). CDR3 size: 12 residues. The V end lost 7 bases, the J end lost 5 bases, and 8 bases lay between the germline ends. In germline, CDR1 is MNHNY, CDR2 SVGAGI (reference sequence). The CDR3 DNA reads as TGTGCCAGCACGACAGTGACCGGGGAGCTGTTTTTT. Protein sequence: CASTTVTGELFF.

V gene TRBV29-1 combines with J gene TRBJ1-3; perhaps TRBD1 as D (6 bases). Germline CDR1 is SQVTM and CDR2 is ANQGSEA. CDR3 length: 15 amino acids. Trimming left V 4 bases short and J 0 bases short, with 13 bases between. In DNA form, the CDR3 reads TGCAGCGTTGTCCCAGGGGATCCCTCTGGAAACACCATATATTTT. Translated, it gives CSVVPGDPSGNTIYF. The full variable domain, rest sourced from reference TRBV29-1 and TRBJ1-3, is SAVISQKPSRDICQRGTSLTIQCQVDSQVTMMFWYRQQPGQSLTLIATANQGSEATYESGFVIDKFPISRPNLTFSTLTVSNMSPEDSSIYLCSVVPGDPSGNTIYFGEGSWLTVV.

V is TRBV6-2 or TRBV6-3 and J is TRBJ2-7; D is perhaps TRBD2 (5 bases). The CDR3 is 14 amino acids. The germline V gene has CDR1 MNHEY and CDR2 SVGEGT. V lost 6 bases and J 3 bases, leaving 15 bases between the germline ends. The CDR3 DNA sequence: TGTGCCAGCAGCCGTCGCCGGGGAGTCTACGAGCAGTACTTC. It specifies CASSRRRGVYEQYF.

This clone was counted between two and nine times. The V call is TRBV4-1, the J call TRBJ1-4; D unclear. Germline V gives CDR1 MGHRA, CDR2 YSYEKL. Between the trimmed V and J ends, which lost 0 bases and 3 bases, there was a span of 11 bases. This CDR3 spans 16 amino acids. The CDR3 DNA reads TGCGCCAGCAGCCAAGAAACAGTCCCGGCTAATGAAAAACTGTTTTTT. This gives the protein CASSQETVPANEKLFF.